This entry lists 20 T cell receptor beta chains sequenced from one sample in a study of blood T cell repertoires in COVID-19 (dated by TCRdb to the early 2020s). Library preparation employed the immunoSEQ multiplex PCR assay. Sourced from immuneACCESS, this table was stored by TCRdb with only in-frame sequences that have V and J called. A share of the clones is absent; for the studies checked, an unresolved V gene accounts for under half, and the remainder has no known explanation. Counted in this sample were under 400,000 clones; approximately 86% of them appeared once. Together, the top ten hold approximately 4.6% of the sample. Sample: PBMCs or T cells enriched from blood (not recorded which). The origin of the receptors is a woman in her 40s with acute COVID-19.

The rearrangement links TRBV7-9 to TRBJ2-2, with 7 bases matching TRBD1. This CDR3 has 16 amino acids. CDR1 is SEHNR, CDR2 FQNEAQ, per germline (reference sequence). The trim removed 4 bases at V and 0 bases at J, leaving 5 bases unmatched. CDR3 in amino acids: CASSYRQGANTGELFF. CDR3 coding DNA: TGTGCCAGCAGCTATCGGCAGGGGGCGAACACCGGGGAGCTGTTTTTT.

CDR3 DNA sequence: TGTGCCAGCAGCTTTGACGCACAGGGACGATCCTTTTTTTTT. Its protein product is CASSFDAQGRSFFF. The chain uses TRBV7-8 and TRBJ1-4, with D possibly TRBD1 on 6 matching bases. CDR1 is SGHVS, CDR2 FQNEAQ, per germline. The CDR3 extends over 14 amino acids. The V end was cut by 3 bases, the J end by 17 bases, with 22 bases between.

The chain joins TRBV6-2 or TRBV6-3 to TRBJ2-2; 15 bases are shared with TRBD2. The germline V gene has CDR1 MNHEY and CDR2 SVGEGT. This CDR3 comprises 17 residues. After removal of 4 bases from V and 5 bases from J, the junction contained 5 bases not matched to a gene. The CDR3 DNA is TGTGCCAGCAGTTGGACTAGCGGGAGGGCCCGGACCGGGGAGCTGTTTTTT. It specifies CASSWTSGRARTGELFF.

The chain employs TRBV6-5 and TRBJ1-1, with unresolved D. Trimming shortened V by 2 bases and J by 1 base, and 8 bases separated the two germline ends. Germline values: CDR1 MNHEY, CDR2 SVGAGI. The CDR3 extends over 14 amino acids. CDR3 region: CASSYRRENTEAFF. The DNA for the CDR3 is TGTGCCAGCAGTTACCGTCGGGAGAACACTGAAGCTTTCTTT.

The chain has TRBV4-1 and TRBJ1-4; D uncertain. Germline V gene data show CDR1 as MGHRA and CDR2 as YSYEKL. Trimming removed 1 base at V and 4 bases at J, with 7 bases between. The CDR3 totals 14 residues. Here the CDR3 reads CASSQATINEKLFF. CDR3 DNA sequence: TGCGCCAGCAGCCAAGCGACTATTAATGAAAAACTGTTTTTT.

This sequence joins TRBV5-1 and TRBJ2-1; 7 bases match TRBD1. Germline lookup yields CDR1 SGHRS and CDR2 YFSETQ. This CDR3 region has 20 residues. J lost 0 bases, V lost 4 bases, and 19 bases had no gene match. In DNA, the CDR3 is TGCGCCAGCAGCCCCGTCATGCAAGGGGGCGGCCAGAGCTCCTACAATGAGCAGTTCTTC. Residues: CASSPVMQGGGQSSYNEQFF.

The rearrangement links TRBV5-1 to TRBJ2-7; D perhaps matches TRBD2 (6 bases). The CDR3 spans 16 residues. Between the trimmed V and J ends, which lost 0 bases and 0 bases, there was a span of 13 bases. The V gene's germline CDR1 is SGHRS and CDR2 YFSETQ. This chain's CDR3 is CASSLVTGVSSYEQYF. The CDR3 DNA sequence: TGCGCCAGCAGCTTGGTTACGGGGGTGAGCTCCTACGAGCAGTACTTC.

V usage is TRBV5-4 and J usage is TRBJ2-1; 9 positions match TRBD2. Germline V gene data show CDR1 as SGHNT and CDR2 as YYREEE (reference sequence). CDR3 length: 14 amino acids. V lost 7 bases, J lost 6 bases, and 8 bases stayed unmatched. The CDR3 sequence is CASYQAGGPNEQFF. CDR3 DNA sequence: TGTGCCAGCTATCAAGCGGGAGGACCCAATGAGCAGTTCTTC.

The CDR3 spells CASSGAPLGRGGSEKLFF. In DNA form, the CDR3 reads TGTGCCAGCAGCGGCGCCCCCCTTGGGCGGGGCGGGAGTGAAAAACTGTTTTTT. J is TRBJ1-4 and V is TRBV9, with a weak D call TRBD1 (5 bases). Germline lookup yields CDR1 SGDLS and CDR2 YYNGEE. V was shortened by 3 bases and J by 7 bases, with 25 bases between the two germline ends. This CDR3 has 18 amino acids.

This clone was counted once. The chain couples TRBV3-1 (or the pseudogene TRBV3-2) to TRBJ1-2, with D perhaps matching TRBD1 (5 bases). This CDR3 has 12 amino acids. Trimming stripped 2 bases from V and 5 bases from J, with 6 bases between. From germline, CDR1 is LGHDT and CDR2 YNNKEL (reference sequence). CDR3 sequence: CASSQRGYGYTF. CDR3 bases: TGTGCCAGCAGCCAAAGGGGTTATGGCTACACCTTC.

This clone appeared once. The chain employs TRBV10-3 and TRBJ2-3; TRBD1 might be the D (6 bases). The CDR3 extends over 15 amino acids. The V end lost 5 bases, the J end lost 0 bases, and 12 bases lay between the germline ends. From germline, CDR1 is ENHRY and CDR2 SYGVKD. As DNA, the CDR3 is TGTGCCATCAGTATAGGGGGTTTAAGCACAGATACGCAGTATTTT. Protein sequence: CAISIGGLSTDTQYF.

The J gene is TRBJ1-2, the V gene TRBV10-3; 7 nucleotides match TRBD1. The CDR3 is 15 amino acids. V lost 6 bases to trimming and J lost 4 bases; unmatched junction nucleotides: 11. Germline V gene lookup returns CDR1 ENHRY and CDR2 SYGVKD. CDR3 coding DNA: TGTGCCATCAGGGAATCCGGGACAGAATTCTATGGCTACACCTTC. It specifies CAIRESGTEFYGYTF.

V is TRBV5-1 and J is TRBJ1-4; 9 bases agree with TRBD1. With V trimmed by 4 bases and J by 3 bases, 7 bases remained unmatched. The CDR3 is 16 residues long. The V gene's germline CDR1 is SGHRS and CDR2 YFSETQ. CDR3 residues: CASSVGQGISNEKLFF. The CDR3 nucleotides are TGCGCCAGCAGCGTTGGACAGGGGATATCTAATGAAAAACTGTTTTTT.

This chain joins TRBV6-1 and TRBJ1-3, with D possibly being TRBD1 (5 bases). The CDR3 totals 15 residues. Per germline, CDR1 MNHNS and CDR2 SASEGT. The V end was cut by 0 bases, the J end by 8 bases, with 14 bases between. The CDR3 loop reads CASSEALGRADTIYF. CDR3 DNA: TGTGCCAGCAGTGAAGCGCTGGGCAGGGCAGACACCATATATTTT.

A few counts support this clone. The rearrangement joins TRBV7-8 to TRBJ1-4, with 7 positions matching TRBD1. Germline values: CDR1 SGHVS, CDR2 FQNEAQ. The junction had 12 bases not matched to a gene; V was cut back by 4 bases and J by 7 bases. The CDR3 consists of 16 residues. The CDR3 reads CASSSKTGRIGEKLFF. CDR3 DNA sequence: TGTGCCAGCAGCTCCAAGACAGGGCGAATTGGTGAAAAACTGTTTTTT.

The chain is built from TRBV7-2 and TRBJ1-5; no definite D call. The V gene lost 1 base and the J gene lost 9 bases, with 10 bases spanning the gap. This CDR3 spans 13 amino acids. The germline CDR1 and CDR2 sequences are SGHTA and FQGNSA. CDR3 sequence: CASSLEDFWPQHF. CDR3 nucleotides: TGTGCCAGCAGCTTAGAGGACTTCTGGCCCCAGCATTTT.

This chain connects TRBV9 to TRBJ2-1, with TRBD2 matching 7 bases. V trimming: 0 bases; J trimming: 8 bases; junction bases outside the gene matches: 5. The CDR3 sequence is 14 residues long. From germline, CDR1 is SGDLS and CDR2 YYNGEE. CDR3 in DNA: TGTGCCAGCAGCGTAGGGGGTGGGGGGGATGAGCAGTTCTTC. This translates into CASSVGGGGDEQFF.

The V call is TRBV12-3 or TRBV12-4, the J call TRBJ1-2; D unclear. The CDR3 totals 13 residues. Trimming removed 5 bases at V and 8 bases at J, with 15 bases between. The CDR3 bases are TGTGCCAGCAGTCCAATCCGTGGCACGGGCTACACCTTC. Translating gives CASSPIRGTGYTF.

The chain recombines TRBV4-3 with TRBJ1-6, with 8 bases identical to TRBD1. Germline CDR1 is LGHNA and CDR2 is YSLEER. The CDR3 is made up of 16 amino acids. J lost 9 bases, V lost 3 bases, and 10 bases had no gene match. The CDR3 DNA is TGCGCCAGCAGCCAGGGACAGGTGGGGTCGGGTTCACCCCTCCACTTT. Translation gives CASSQGQVGSGSPLHF.

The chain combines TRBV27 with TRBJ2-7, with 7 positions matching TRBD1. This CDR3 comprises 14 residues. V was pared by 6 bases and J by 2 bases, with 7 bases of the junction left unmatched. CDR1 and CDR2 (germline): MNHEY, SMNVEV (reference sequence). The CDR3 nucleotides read TGTGCCAGCAGCTCCAGAGGGGGCGCCTACGAGCAGTACTTC. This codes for CASSSRGGAYEQYF.